The 22 T cell receptor beta chains in this list originate from one sample, sequenced in a study of blood T cell repertoires in COVID-19. Some clones are missing from TCRdb's copy, which holds only in-frame ones; the method was immunoSEQ multiplex PCR. The data contain about 430,000 clones, over 75% of them singletons. The sequencing sample was made of PBMCs or T cells enriched from blood (not recorded which). These receptors all come from a young woman who had been exposed to COVID-19.

In its sample, this clone was seen a few times. The V and J genes are TRBV5-4 and TRBJ2-7, with 10 bases matching TRBD1. The CDR3 totals 16 residues. Germline values: CDR1 SGHNT, CDR2 YYREEE (reference sequence). With V trimmed by 4 bases and J by 0 bases, 7 bases remained unmatched. The chain's CDR3 is CASSRDRGVSSYEQYF. The CDR3 DNA reads TGTGCCAGCAGCCGGGACAGGGGCGTTAGCTCCTACGAGCAGTACTTC.

This clone has just one count. The chain carries TRBV11-2 and TRBJ1-2, with D tentatively TRBD1 (5 bases). The CDR3 sequence is 15 residues long. V was cut by 6 bases and J by 0 bases, with 14 bases left in between. CDR1 SGHAT and CDR2 FQNNGV come from the germline V gene. The chain's CDR3 is CASRPPGLPNYGYTF. The CDR3 nucleotides read TGTGCCAGCAGACCTCCGGGACTTCCTAACTATGGCTACACCTTC. The full variable domain, completed using reference TRBV11-2 and TRBJ1-2, is EAGVAQSPRYKIIEKRQSVAFWCNPISGHATLYWYQQILGQGPKLLIQFQNNGVVDDSQLPKDRFSAERLKGVDSTLKIQPAKLEDSAVYLCASRPPGLPNYGYTFGSGTRLTVV.

This clone appeared a single time. CDR3 bases: TGTGCCAGCAGCGTAGATCAGGGGTTGGACACTGAAGCTTTCTTT. Residues: CASSVDQGLDTEAFF. The chain has TRBV9 and TRBJ1-1, with D maybe TRBD1 (6 bases). Germline loops: CDR1 SGDLS, CDR2 YYNGEE. This CDR3 contains 15 residues. The V gene lost 0 bases and the J gene lost 3 bases, with 12 bases spanning the gap.

This clone came up a few times. V usage is TRBV10-1 and J usage is TRBJ2-7; TRBD1 matches at 9 bases. This CDR3 spans 14 amino acids. V was pared by 5 bases and J by 2 bases, with 4 bases of the junction left unmatched. The germline V gene has CDR1 WNHNN and CDR2 SYGVQD (reference sequence). The CDR3 sequence is CASSRGQGAYEQYF. The CDR3 nucleotides are TGCGCCAGCAGTAGGGGACAGGGTGCCTACGAGCAGTACTTC.

CDR3 sequence (DNA): TGTGCCAGCAGCTTAGCGGGACAGGGGAGTCTTGGCTACACCTTC. It specifies CASSLAGQGSLGYTF. The gene calls are TRBV7-9 and TRBJ1-2; TRBD1 matches at 10 bases. There are 15 residues in the CDR3. Germline V gene data show CDR1 as SEHNR and CDR2 as FQNEAQ (reference sequence). J was trimmed by 7 bases and V by 0 bases; bases with no gene match: 5. The complete variable domain, with remaining parts taken from reference TRBV7-9 and TRBJ1-2, reads DTGVSQNPRHKITKRGQNVTFRCDPISEHNRLYWYRQTLGQGPEFLTYFQNEAQLEKSRLLSDRFSAERPKGSFSTLEIQRTEQGDSAMYLCASSLAGQGSLGYTFGSGTRLTVV.

The rearrangement joins TRBV9 to TRBJ2-1; 10 nucleotides align to TRBD2. With V trimmed by 2 bases and J by 3 bases, 2 bases remained unmatched. Looked up from germline, CDR1 is SGDLS and CDR2 is YYNGEE. The CDR3 loop spans 15 amino acids. CDR3 loop: CASSVSGGHYNEQFF. In DNA, the CDR3 is TGTGCCAGCAGCGTTAGCGGGGGGCACTACAATGAGCAGTTCTTC.

The chain carries TRBV7-9 and TRBJ2-7; 11 bases line up with TRBD2. Germline CDR1 reads SEHNR; CDR2 reads FQNEAQ (reference sequence). Trimming removed 5 bases from V and 3 bases from J; junction bases left unmatched: 6. This CDR3 is built from 15 residues. CDR3: CASSRETSGDYEQYF. CDR3 nucleotide sequence: TGTGCCAGCAGCCGAGAGACTAGCGGGGACTACGAGCAGTACTTC.

This clone showed up just once. The rearrangement links TRBV6-2 or TRBV6-3 to TRBJ1-3, with D possibly matching TRBD1 (5 bases). With 2 bases removed from V and 0 bases from J, the gap between germline ends came to 8 bases. The CDR3 runs 15 residues. Germline V lookup: CDR1 MNHEY, CDR2 SVGEGT. In nucleotides, the CDR3 is TGTGCCAGCAGTTACCGACAGAGCTCTGGAAACACCATATATTTT. Encoded protein: CASSYRQSSGNTIYF.

The rearrangement joins TRBV29-1 to TRBJ1-1; no definite D call. V was cut by 4 bases and J by 3 bases, with 3 bases left in between. Germline CDR1 reads SQVTM; CDR2 reads ANQGSEA. The CDR3 extends over 10 amino acids. The CDR3 coding sequence is TGCAGCGTTGCAGACACTGAAGCTTTCTTT. It yields the protein CSVADTEAFF. The complete variable domain, with remaining parts taken from reference TRBV29-1 and TRBJ1-1, reads SAVISQKPSRDICQRGTSLTIQCQVDSQVTMMFWYRQQPGQSLTLIATANQGSEATYESGFVIDKFPISRPNLTFSTLTVSNMSPEDSSIYLCSVADTEAFFGQGTRLTVV.

The chain is built from TRBV7-3 and TRBJ1-1; D gene uncertain. This CDR3 region has 14 residues. Trimming took 2 bases from V and 2 from J, leaving 9 bases between them. Germline V gives CDR1 SGHTA, CDR2 FQGTGA. The CDR3 spells CASSLVGANTEAFF. The CDR3 DNA sequence: TGTGCCAGCAGCTTAGTGGGAGCTAACACTGAAGCTTTCTTT.

The chain joins TRBV28 to TRBJ1-6; D is perhaps TRBD1 (6 bases). Per germline, CDR1 MDHEN and CDR2 SYDVKM. V was clipped by 7 bases and J by 7 bases, with 11 bases between them. The CDR3 is made up of 13 amino acids. In DNA form, the CDR3 reads TGTGCCAGCAAACGGACAGCCAATTCACCCCTCCACTTT. Translated: CASKRTANSPLHF.

J is TRBJ1-1 and V is TRBV5-4; 11 bases fit TRBD1. Trimming at V came to 4 bases and at J to 4 bases, leaving 9 bases not matched to a gene. There are 16 residues in the CDR3. The germline V gene encodes CDR1 SGHNT and CDR2 YYREEE (reference sequence). CDR3 nucleotide sequence: TGTGCCAGCAGCCCGGGGGGACAGGGGGAGAGCACTGAAGCTTTCTTT. It translates to CASSPGGQGESTEAFF.

The table lists this clone with a few counts. V usage is TRBV10-3 and J usage is TRBJ1-6; maybe TRBD1 (6 bases). Trimming stripped 4 bases from V and 3 bases from J, with 13 bases between. The germline V gene encodes CDR1 ENHRY and CDR2 SYGVKD. This CDR3 has 16 amino acids. CDR3 in amino acids: CAISGDGGLYNSPLHF. Here the CDR3 DNA reads TGTGCCATCAGTGGGGACGGGGGGCTCTATAATTCACCCCTCCACTTT.

The chain couples TRBV5-6 to TRBJ2-7; no reliable D call. The CDR3 is 13 residues long. Germline assignment: CDR1 SGHDT and CDR2 YYEEEE. With 3 bases removed from V and 0 bases from J, the gap between germline ends came to 7 bases. CDR3 coding DNA: TGTGCCAGCAGCTACCGGAGCTCCTACGAGCAGTACTTC. Its protein is CASSYRSSYEQYF.

The chain uses TRBV5-4 and TRBJ1-6; D not certain. The CDR3 totals 15 residues. Trimming left V 0 bases short and J 8 bases short, with 12 bases between. Germline CDR1 reads SGHNT; CDR2 reads YYREEE (reference sequence). DNA of the CDR3: TGTGCCAGCAGCTTGGCTAGGGCGGGTTATTCACCCCTCCACTTT. This translates into CASSLARAGYSPLHF.

This clone occurred once. The rearrangement links TRBV27 to TRBJ1-1, with D perhaps TRBD1 (5 bases). Deletions cut 4 bases from V and 10 bases from J, with 19 bases between. CDR1 is MNHEY, CDR2 SMNVEV, per germline (reference sequence). The CDR3 runs to 14 residues. CDR3 bases: TGTGCCAGCAGTTACCCCGGCGGGCTGGGGGGAGCTTTCTTT. It translates to CASSYPGGLGGAFF.

The chain uses TRBV13 and TRBJ2-7; D is possibly TRBD2 (5 bases). With 5 bases removed from V and 2 bases from J, the gap between germline ends came to 13 bases. The germline CDR1 and CDR2 sequences are PRHDT and FYEKMQ (reference sequence). This CDR3 is 14 amino acids long. The CDR3 region has the DNA TGTGCCAGCAGCCTTTATTCCGGGGCCTACGAGCAGTACTTC. Translating it yields CASSLYSGAYEQYF.

This rearrangement joins TRBV5-1 to TRBJ1-4; TRBD1 matches 7 bases. Trimming at V came to 3 bases and at J to 8 bases, leaving 7 bases not matched to a gene. Germline V gene data show CDR1 as SGHRS and CDR2 as YFSETQ. This CDR3 region has 14 residues. The CDR3 DNA reads as TGCGCCAGCAGCTGGAGGGACAGCCAAGAAAAACTGTTTTTT. This codes for CASSWRDSQEKLFF.

The J gene is TRBJ2-5, the V gene TRBV29-1; D may be TRBD1 (6 bases). Trimming stripped 0 bases from V and 7 bases from J, with 9 bases between. Germline CDR1 and CDR2: SQVTM and ANQGSEA. The CDR3 length is 12 residues. The CDR3 reads CSVEERGMTQYF. The CDR3 bases are TGCAGCGTTGAAGAGAGGGGGATGACCCAGTACTTC.

V gene TRBV29-1 combines with J gene TRBJ1-2; 9 bases align to TRBD1. CDR1 is SQVTM, CDR2 ANQGSEA, per germline. The CDR3 covers 13 residues. Trimming cost V 6 bases and J 5 bases; bases outside gene matches: 7. CDR3 nucleotides: TGCAGCGTCGGACAGGGGCTGAGGTATGGCTACACCTTC. Protein product: CSVGQGLRYGYTF.

J is TRBJ1-4 and V is TRBV10-3; TRBD1 matches at 8 bases. The CDR3 covers 18 residues. V shed 0 bases, J shed 0 bases, and the junction held 6 bases outside the gene matches. Germline-derived CDR1 and CDR2 are ENHRY and SYGVKD. CDR3 sequence (DNA): TGTGCCATCAGTGAGTCGAGACAGGGGCGATCAACTAATGAAAAACTGTTTTTT. Its protein is CAISESRQGRSTNEKLFF.

The chain is built from TRBV7-2 and TRBJ1-2, with 7 positions matching TRBD1. Germline-derived CDR1 and CDR2 are SGHTA and FQGNSA. This CDR3 has 15 amino acids. The V segment lost 5 bases and the J segment 4 bases; nucleotides outside the gene matches: 10. CDR3 nucleotides: TGTGCCAGCAGCCCGACGACAGGGCTCGGCTATGGCTACACCTTC. This codes for CASSPTTGLGYGYTF.